Reported below is one T cell receptor beta chain. Its target is unknown. The source of the sample is a study of post-analysis software for immune sequencing data. Study context: Included among the disease courses, which were recorded for the cohort, were relapsing-remitting, secondary progressive and progressive-relapsing multiple sclerosis. Study-level results: Under F measure analysis, samples from one preparation batch co-clustered strongly. Controls had lower frequencies than patients of four or five TRBV segments, which included TRBV5-6, TRBV5-1 and TRBV20-1. A significant reduction in normalized Chao1 diversity was observed in multiple sclerosis patients versus controls.

The length of the CDR3 is 14 residues. The germline gives CDR1 SGHRS, CDR2 YFSETQ. Unique molecular identifiers tagged the TCR beta cDNA libraries. There were 1 to 10 million T cells, and about 540,000 cDNA molecules came from them. TCRdb recomputed calls from the PCR reads with MiXCR, one row per CDR3 protein. This sample has about 770,000 distinct CDR3 sequences; 35% to 55% occur once, and the top ten carry over 4.5%. This receptor was identified in a girl aged 10-17 years with multiple sclerosis. Sample: blood. The chain employs TRBV5-1 and TRBJ2-7; a possible D gene is TRBD1 (6 bases). TRBJ2-5 explains the end of the DNA better; the J call may be wrong. CDR3 loop: CASSMDSLDRTQYF. The CDR3, as DNA: TGCGCCAGCAGCATGGACAGCCTGGACAGGACCCAGTACTTC.